This T cell receptor beta chain derives from a study of blood T cell repertoires in COVID-19. This CDR3 comprises 15 residues. V lost 10 bases and J 1 base, leaving 16 bases between the germline ends. Per germline, CDR1 LNHDA and CDR2 SQIVND (reference sequence). The protocol was immunoSEQ multiplex PCR, while the TCRdb copy is restricted to in-frame clones and leaves out a portion. The sample holds hundreds of thousands of clones, 70% to 90% seen once. Sequencing input: peripheral blood. V gene TRBV19 combines with J gene TRBJ2-2; the D gene is possibly TRBD2 (7 bases). The clonotype comes from a man younger than 30 with COVID-19, enrolled during active disease. CDR3 DNA sequence: TGTGCCACTATTTCGGGGGGCCAGAACACCGGGGAGCTGTTTTTT. Amino acid sequence: CATISGGQNTGELFF.